This T cell receptor (beta chain) was recorded in a study of cytomegalovirus exposure and HLA in healthy donors (dated by TCRdb to about 2017). Some background on the complete study: According to an earlier analysis of around 600 of the donors, some 170 million T cells yielded approximately 120 million unique TCR beta sequences and 276 Gb of sequence data. An early release covering about 600 HLA-typed donors comprised roughly 300 gigabases of sequencing data and around 85 million unique TCR sequences. Of the 300 to 500 genotyped donors, more than 75% were placed in the genetic ancestry cluster associated with self-reported Caucasian donors. The study aimed to test whether cataloging public T cell receptors could reveal signatures of past pathogen exposure. The study used immunosequencing to profile the T cell repertoires of some 600 subjects and linked those repertoires to cytomegalovirus serostatus. Besides the first cohort of more than 650 subjects, a separate validation cohort made up of 95 to 150 different subjects was used. High-throughput TCR immunosequencing, statistical association of individual TCRs with disease status, and machine learning were combined to predict cytomegalovirus infection status. To study patterns of TCR occurrence, a later analysis re-analyzed previously published TCR beta repertoires from several hundred donors and added high-resolution HLA genotyping. Rather than drawing on any new phenotypic data, the later analysis identified candidate immune exposures from TCR beta sequences and the way those sequences occurred across donors. An earlier analysis of roughly 600 of the donors used high-throughput TCR beta sequencing to judge whether each TCR beta V gene segment behaved as functional or pseudogenic. Donor age, sex, ethnicity and CMV serostatus were compiled alongside the repertoire data. A later genetic analysis used genome-wide SNP genotypes for 398 of the 666 donors, treating that subset as a discovery cohort. Every discovery cohort repertoire had been produced on one sequencing platform. Both class I and class II loci were covered by HLA typing, at four-digit resolution. Typing coverage varied by locus: 629-630 donors for A, B, C, DRB1 and DQB1; more than 500 for DQA1; some 610 for DPA1; about 450 for DPB1. Roughly 5 DR-DQ haplotypes were handled as single units for association and clustering, since linkage in the cohort was strong. Among about 360 genotyped donors of the cohort, an average of around 240,000 unique TCR beta nucleotide sequences were sequenced per donor, about a sixth of them non-productive. Summary of the overall study and its limitations: A later analysis associated 15,000 to 20,000 TCR beta sequences with specific HLA alleles at a false discovery rate of 0.05. In a later analysis, TCR association rates were found to vary across HLA loci, with the most associated TCRs seen for DRB1 alleles and the fewest for HLA-C alleles. Most TCR sequences were observed very rarely across donors, whereas some public TCRs were present in many individuals. In both the original and validation cohorts, the classifier was reported to diagnose cytomegalovirus status with high specificity and sensitivity. In a later analysis, several top co-occurrence clusters were reported to appear linked to parvovirus B19, influenza, CMV and Epstein-Barr virus. Because HLA typing was unavailable for some donors at each locus, only the typed subset was used in association tests. In the study, some 160 TCR beta chains were listed as associated with cytomegalovirus. According to a later analysis, most CMV-associated TCR beta chains appeared to be HLA-restricted, and the HLA associations seemed to be driven largely by CMV exposure. Roughly uniform sequencing depth across donors was assumed in presence/absence analyses, although this assumption may not hold. Linkage disequilibrium might explain the correlated functional status among segregating V segments, but an unknown experimental factor could not be ruled out. An earlier analysis of 587 of the donors showed that most TCR beta V segments appeared in productive rearrangements either about 87% or about 30% of the time, which broadly matched IMGT annotations. It was suggested by the authors that the approach could potentially be generalized to other disease states and immunological phenotypes. In a later genetic analysis, a missense DCLRE1C variant was associated with V-gene and J-gene trimming of TCR beta chains, and the association was replicated in an independent cohort. A further reported finding was that TCR beta sequences accurately predicted the HLA-A and HLA-B alleles for most subjects in the first cohort. A cluster of highly shared sequence variants was judged likely to represent a technical artifact of the sequencing pipeline. The only immune exposure information available for the cohort was CMV serostatus. When HLA alleles, especially DR and DQ, strongly co-occurred, attributing TCR associations to individual alleles was difficult. Over 15 rarely observed V segments, including chromosome 9 orphons, were excluded from the earlier analysis of almost 600 of the donors because counts were too low. In this cohort, only TCR beta chains were sequenced, and detectable features were limited by the absence of alpha or paired-chain data. A few of the identified cytomegalovirus-associated TCR beta chains were confirmed in vitro to be specific for cytomegalovirus antigens. Because the 87-base-pair reads could not distinguish some IMGT-functional V segments, including TRBV6-2 and TRBV6-3, those segments were excluded. A later analysis found that HLA-associated TCR beta chains were more clonally expanded and had lower generation probabilities than equally common non-associated chains. Compared with the approximately 710-donor mean, donors in an Asian-associated ancestry cluster had fewer N-insertions in productive TCRs, according to a later genetic analysis.

The cohort consisted of fewer than 700 healthy bone marrow donors. Cohort members were all nominally healthy when sampled, although unrecorded immune exposures were likely present. Of the roughly 630 cohort members, roughly 290 had a positive CMV serostatus and just over 350 had a negative one, while no CMV serostatus was recorded for the donor. A peripheral blood sample was provided by each donor, and peripheral blood mononuclear cells were used for TCR beta sequencing. Genomic DNA extraction from the blood cell samples was performed with the Qiagen DNeasy Blood Extraction Kit. The method behind the library was the immunoSEQ multiplex PCR assay. For the multiplex PCR, a mixture combining 60 forward primers for TCR Vbeta segments and 13 reverse primers for TCR Jbeta segments was used. The CDR3 region of rearranged TCR beta genes was amplified from genomic DNA by a multiplex PCR assay. The amplified TCR beta libraries were sequenced on the Illumina HiSeq System as 87-base-pair reads. Regarding the original processing steps: A later analysis tallied about 77 million unique TCR beta chains across the 666 repertoires, and some 12 million of those chains were shared by two or more donors. Raw reads were error-corrected and collapsed into unique sequences with a nearest-neighbor algorithm that merged closely related sequences to remove PCR and sequencing errors. CDR3 sequences were aligned to IMGT reference sequences to assign V, D and J gene segments. For a sequence to be retained, a match of at least six nucleotides to both a V gene segment and a J gene segment was required. Rearrangements were called productive when the CDR3 lacked stop codons and stayed in frame with V and J; all others were non-productive. Following IMGT convention, CDR3 was defined as the stretch from the second conserved V-encoded cysteine up to the conserved J-encoded phenylalanine. The earlier analysis of 550 to 650 of the donors excluded any sequence lacking an unambiguous match to a single V gene segment. In an earlier analysis of approximately 500 of the donors, a V segment was called functional when productive rearrangements were above 56.7%, and segregating when the standard deviation between donors exceeded 5%. A statistical classification framework was built for diagnosing cytomegalovirus status from the catalog of TCR beta chain sequences. In a later analysis, TCR nucleotide sequences were compared against IMGT/GENE-DB human TR gene sequences so that V and J genes could be assigned. In a later analysis, CDR3 sequences and most-parsimonious VDJ recombination scenarios were assigned using the TCRdist pipeline. In a later analysis, each TCR beta chain was defined by its CDR3 amino acid sequence together with its V-gene family, and reads without a unique V-gene family were excluded. To address suspected cross-contamination and a sequencing artifact, a later analysis removed 592 highly shared, low-generation-probability nucleotide sequences. A later analysis calculated a clonal expansion index for each public chain from normalized within-repertoire ranks of inferred template counts. A later analysis computed generation probabilities with a VDJ recombination model fitted to out-of-frame rearrangements, and checked the results against IGoR. In a later analysis, hypergeometric tests were used to score TCR-TCR, TCR-HLA and TCR-CMV co-occurrence, with a repertoire-size bias correction applied to TCR pairs. To estimate false discovery rates, a later analysis permuted the HLA or CMV assignments 20 times. In a later analysis, co-occurring TCRs were grouped using DBSCAN, and TCRdist sequence similarity was added for clustering within HLA-allele-positive subsets. Repertoires with fewer than 30,000 or more than 120,000 public chains, plus five repertoires with anomalous nucleotide sharing, were excluded from co-occurrence clustering. TCRdb took over this immuneACCESS table, retaining in-frame rearrangements with V and J assigned. Such tables are incomplete; in checked studies, under half of the missing clones stem from an unresolved V gene, and the remainder is unexplained. For V, J and clone size, that table is used; D and trimming come from the DNA. Present in this sample are more than 80,000 clones, roughly 82% of which were seen just once. Jointly, the top ten make up 7% to 10% of the sample.

This clone turned up a few times. Its antigen is currently not known. The input lacks base qualities; no much larger clone sits a single base away. CDR1 and CDR2 were assigned from the germline V gene as SGDLS and YYNGEE. From the cysteine up to the phenylalanine, the CDR3 has a length of 15 residues. Just the 45-base CDR3 DNA is kept, in frame starting at base 1. Trimming costs V 3 bases and J 7 bases, and their ends lie 19 bases apart. The clonotype was recovered from a human donor in good health. The V and J segments used are TRBV9 and TRBJ1-2, and perhaps TRBD1 as D gene, on 6 matching bases. The specimen sequenced was PBMCs. The CDR3 protein: CASSGPWGQGLGYTF. The nucleotides read TGTGCCAGCAGCGGACCCTGGGGGCAGGGGCTTGGCTACACCTTC.